This TCR beta chain was obtained from a study of blood T cell repertoires in COVID-19. On the study more broadly: Samples representing acute and convalescent COVID-19 were sourced from the United States, Italy and Spain. In each case, the material was cDNA or gDNA derived from T cells, B-cell-depleted T cells, or PBMCs.

Germline values: CDR1 LNHNV, CDR2 YYDKDF (reference sequence). V lost 3 bases and J lost 5; bases outside the gene matches: 7. The CDR3 runs to 17 residues. Original processing notes: Reference gene primer amplification gave nucleated cell count estimates. Repertoires were generated with immunoSEQ multiplex PCR, while TCRdb's copy carries only in-frame clones and drops some. V and J calls and clone size are given by that table; D and trimming were obtained from the DNA. This sample has approximately 52,000 clones, with less than 95% found just once. This receptor was identified in a human donor in a cohort sampled during active COVID-19. The specimen sequenced was peripheral blood. This chain links TRBV15 with TRBJ2-5; TRBD2 matches at 15 bases. The CDR3 here is CATSRPGLAGGGETQYF. The CDR3, as DNA: TGTGCCACCAGCAGGCCGGGACTAGCGGGAGGAGGGGAGACCCAGTACTTC.